Each of the 6 T cell receptor beta chains below was sequenced from the same sample in a study of blood T cell repertoires in COVID-19. Clones were read by immunoSEQ multiplex PCR, and TCRdb kept only the in-frame ones, dropping some. The profile shows approximately 280,000 clones, approximately 86% of them singletons. Sequenced: PBMCs or T cells enriched from blood (not recorded which). These receptors all stem from a woman aged 18-30 years who had recovered from COVID-19.

J is TRBJ1-3 and V is TRBV6-2 or TRBV6-3; no clear D gene. There are 12 residues in the CDR3. V was cut by 6 bases and J by 8 bases, with 11 bases left in between. CDR1 MNHEY and CDR2 SVGEGT come from the germline V gene. Written as DNA, the CDR3 is TGTGCCAGCAGCCGGGGAGGAGACACCATATATTTT. It translates to CASSRGGDTIYF.

The J gene is TRBJ1-5, the V gene TRBV28, with TRBD1 matching 8 bases. Germline CDR1 and CDR2: MDHEN and SYDVKM. The CDR3 runs to 16 residues. V was clipped by 6 bases and J by 7 bases; unmatched bases: 14. The CDR3 DNA sequence: TGTGCCAGCAGCCCTAATGACAGGGGTTATAACCAGCCCCAGCATTTT. Protein product: CASSPNDRGYNQPQHF.

The chain couples TRBV11-2 to TRBJ2-3; 12 bases align to TRBD2. Germline V gene sequence: CDR1 SGHAT, CDR2 FQNNGV. V gave up 5 bases and J gave up 2 bases; unmatched junction bases: 8. The CDR3 is 17 residues long. CDR3 region: CASSRRTSGDSTDTQYF. DNA for the CDR3: TGTGCCAGCAGCCGCAGGACTAGCGGGGATTCCACAGATACGCAGTATTTT.

This chain uses TRBV25-1 with TRBJ1-1; D not certain. Germline CDR1 is MGHDK and CDR2 is SYGVNS. The CDR3 loop spans 13 amino acids. The germline V and J ends were trimmed by 7 bases and 2 bases, with 11 bases remaining between them. CDR3 loop: CASKGGANTEAFF. CDR3 sequence (DNA): TGTGCCAGCAAAGGAGGAGCTAACACTGAAGCTTTCTTT.

J is TRBJ1-5 and V is TRBV27; the D gene is possibly TRBD1 (5 bases). Germline V lookup: CDR1 MNHEY, CDR2 SMNVEV (reference sequence). V gave up 4 bases and J gave up 2 bases, with 15 bases separating them. This CDR3 spans 16 amino acids. For the CDR3, the DNA is TGTGCCAGCAGTTCCGACCAGGGTAGGGGCAATCAGCCCCAGCATTTT. Its translation is CASSSDQGRGNQPQHF.

This chain joins TRBV30 and TRBJ2-4; D is perhaps TRBD2 (5 bases). There are 17 residues in the CDR3. Germline-derived CDR1 and CDR2 are GTSNPN and SVGIG (reference sequence). Trimming pared 1 base from V and 0 bases from J, leaving 16 bases between. This chain's CDR3 is CAWSADVSGLAKNIQYF. The CDR3 nucleotides read TGTGCCTGGAGTGCGGACGTCTCTGGACTAGCCAAAAACATTCAGTACTTC.